The clone carrying this T cell receptor beta chain showed up just once. Its cognate antigen is unknown. This sample is part of a study of cytomegalovirus exposure and HLA in healthy donors. Researchers ran the PCR with 60 Vbeta and 13 Jbeta primers. Clones were read by immunoSEQ multiplex PCR, and TCRdb kept only the in-frame ones, dropping some. The sample contains 280,000 or so clones, roughly 89% of which appear only once. Study results and caveats: No immune exposure information besides CMV serostatus was available. An assumption of roughly uniform sequencing depth across donors underlay the presence/absence analyses. Rarity characterized most TCR sequences, yet some public TCRs appeared in many donors.

The J segment lost 2 bases and the V segment lost 4 bases, leaving 6 bases of the junction unmatched. The CDR3 spans 14 residues. Per germline, CDR1 SGHRS and CDR2 YFSETQ. This chain connects TRBV5-1 to TRBJ2-7; the match to TRBD1 covers 7 bases. The TCR comes from a woman between 18 and 29 years old in good health and CMV-seronegative. Material: PBMCs. Here the CDR3 reads CASSTGQVPYEQYF. The CDR3 region has the DNA TGCGCCAGCAGCACAGGACAGGTTCCCTACGAGCAGTACTTC.